These T cell receptor beta chains were read from a single sample in a study of regulatory T cells in long-lasting Graves disease. TCRdb re-analysed the multiplex PCR reads in MiXCR, keeping a single row per CDR3 protein. The data contain around 250,000 distinct CDR3 sequences, around a sixth of them seen just once; the ten biggest clones take up around 13%. These same data were also listed under a study on T cells in Graves' hyperthyroidism and ophthalmopathy.

The source material was peripheral blood mononuclear cells (PBMCs), sampled at new diagnosis, from a patient treated with antithyroid drugs. These receptor sequences come from a woman aged 25 to 39 with Graves disease. CDR3s include the opening cysteine and the closing phenylalanine or tryptophan. D genes are given only for firm matches. Rows may omit the clone size; those that give it use once, few, many or a size class.

TRBD1 | - | TRBJ1-1 | TRBV4-1 | CASSHLGTGPNTEAFF | TGCGCCAGCAGCCACCTAGGGACAGGGCCGAACACTGAAGCTTTCTTT
- | many | TRBJ1-1 | TRBV2 | CAEGRFEAFF | TGTGCCGAGGGGAGGTTTGAAGCTTTCTTT
TRBD1 | many | TRBJ2-1 | TRBV18 | CASSPQGTGGEQFF | TGTGCCAGCTCACCACAGGGGACAGGGGGTGAGCAGTTCTTC
- | few | TRBJ2-3 | TRBV18 | CASSPRSVGFTDTQYF | TGTGCCAGCTCACCACGGAGCGTGGGGTTCACAGATACGCAGTATTTT
TRBD1 | many | TRBJ1-2 | TRBV7-9 | CASSEGTGGAYGYTF | TGTGCCAGCAGCGAGGGGACAGGGGGCGCCTATGGCTACACCTTC
- | many | TRBJ1-5 | TRBV10-3 | CASNDRPNQPQHF | TGTGCCAGTAATGACAGGCCTAATCAGCCCCAGCATTTT
TRBD2 | many | TRBJ2-3 | TRBV20-1 | CSAISGGSKGTDTQYF | TGCAGTGCTATTAGCGGGGGCTCGAAGGGGACAGATACGCAGTATTTT
TRBD1 | few | TRBJ2-1 | TRBV19 | CASSGGQSNEQFF | TGTGCCAGTAGTGGGGGACAGAGCAATGAGCAGTTCTTC
TRBD2 | many | TRBJ2-5 | TRBV2 | CASRKRGITETQYF | TGTGCCAGCCGCAAGCGGGGGATTACAGAGACCCAGTACTTC
TRBD1 | - | TRBJ1-2 | TRBV2 | CASSGTDPNYGYTF | TGTGCCAGCAGCGGGACAGACCCTAACTATGGCTACACCTTC
- | many | TRBJ1-5 | TRBV6-5 | CASSYSAGNQPQHF | TGTGCCAGCAGTTACTCGGCAGGGAATCAGCCCCAGCATTTT
- | many | TRBJ1-2 | TRBV6-1 | CASSPSGDGGTF | TGTGCCAGCAGCCCCTCGGGGGATGGAGGCACCTTC
- | few | TRBJ1-4 | TRBV6-1 | CASSAHTGNEELFF | TGTGCCAGCAGTGCTCATACCGGTAATGAAGAACTGTTTTTT
- | many | TRBJ1-2 | TRBV12-3/TRBV12-4 | CASSLAGRSYGYTF | TGTGCCAGCAGTTTGGCAGGGCGAAGCTATGGCTACACCTTC
TRBD1 | many | TRBJ1-1 | TRBV6-1 | CASRGQGVLGAFF | TGTGCCAGCCGAGGACAGGGGGTCTTAGGCGCTTTCTTT
TRBD1 | many | TRBJ1-1 | TRBV27 | CASSLGVATGGDRGF | TGTGCCAGCAGTTTAGGGGTGGCGACAGGGGGCGATCGGGGCTTT
TRBD1 | - | TRBJ1-4 | TRBV7-9 | CASSYWTGNEKLFF | TGTGCCAGCAGCTATTGGACAGGGAATGAAAAACTGTTTTTT
TRBD1 | many | TRBJ1-1 | TRBV28 | CASSFPGQGYAEAFF | TGTGCCAGCAGTTTCCCGGGACAGGGGTATGCTGAAGCTTTCTTT
TRBD2 | many | TRBJ2-3 | TRBV7-2 | CASSLQRGETDTQYF | TGTGCCAGCAGCTTACAGCGGGGGGAGACAGATACGCAGTATTTT
- | few | TRBJ2-3 | TRBV5-6 | CASSLRVMGQPTEASF | TGTGCCAGCAGCTTGCGGGTCATGGGGCAACCTACTGAAGCTTCCTTT
- | - | TRBJ1-2 | TRBV12-5 | CASGTNNYGYTF | TGTGCTAGTGGTACTAACAACTATGGCTACACCTTC
TRBD1 | many | TRBJ2-1 | TRBV7-2 | CASSLVDRGRNEQFF | TGTGCCAGCAGCTTAGTAGATAGGGGGCGTAATGAGCAGTTCTTC
- | - | TRBJ2-1 | TRBV9 | CASTVGPASYNEQFF | TGTGCCAGCACCGTCGGTCCAGCGTCCTACAATGAGCAGTTCTTC
- | few | TRBJ1-1 | TRBV15 | CATSREVPGFEAFF | TGTGCCACCAGCAGAGAGGTTCCGGGGTTTGAAGCTTTCTTT
- | many | TRBJ1-1 | TRBV27 | CATSLQQPLNTEAFF | TGTGCCACGAGCTTACAACAGCCCTTGAACACTGAAGCTTTCTTT